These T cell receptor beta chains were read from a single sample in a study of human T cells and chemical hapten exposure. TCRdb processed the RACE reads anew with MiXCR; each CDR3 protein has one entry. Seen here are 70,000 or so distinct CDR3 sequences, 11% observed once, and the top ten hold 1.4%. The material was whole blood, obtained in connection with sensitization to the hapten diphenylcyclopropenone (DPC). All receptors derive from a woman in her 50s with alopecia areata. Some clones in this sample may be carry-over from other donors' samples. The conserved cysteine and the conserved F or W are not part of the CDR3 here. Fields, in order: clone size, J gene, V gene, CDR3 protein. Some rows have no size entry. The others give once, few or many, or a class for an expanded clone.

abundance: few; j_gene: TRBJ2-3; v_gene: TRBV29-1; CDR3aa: SGLQGPDTQY
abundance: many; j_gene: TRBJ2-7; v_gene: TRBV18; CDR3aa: ASSPERTTTSEQY
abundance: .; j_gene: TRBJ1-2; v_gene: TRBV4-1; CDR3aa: ASSQDVEGSNYGYT
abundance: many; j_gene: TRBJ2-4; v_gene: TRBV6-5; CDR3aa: ASRPPLYESRGAKNIQY
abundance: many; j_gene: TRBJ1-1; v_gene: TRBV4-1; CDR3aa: ASSQTARQGRKIRDTEAF
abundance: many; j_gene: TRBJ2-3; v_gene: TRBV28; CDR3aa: ASTIRDSTDTQY
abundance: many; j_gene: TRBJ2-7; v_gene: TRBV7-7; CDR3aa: ASSLTPEGREQY
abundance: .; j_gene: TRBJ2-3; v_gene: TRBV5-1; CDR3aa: ASSFPGIDTQY
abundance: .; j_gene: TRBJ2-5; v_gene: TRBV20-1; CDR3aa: SARDPAGSEEETQY
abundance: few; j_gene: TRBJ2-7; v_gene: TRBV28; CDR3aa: ASSLWAPREYEQY
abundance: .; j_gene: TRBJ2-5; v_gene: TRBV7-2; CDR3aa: ASSAGETQY
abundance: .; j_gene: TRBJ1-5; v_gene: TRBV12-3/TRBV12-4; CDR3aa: ASSLRGGNQPQH
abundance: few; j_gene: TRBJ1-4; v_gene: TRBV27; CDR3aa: ASSFRDYREKLF
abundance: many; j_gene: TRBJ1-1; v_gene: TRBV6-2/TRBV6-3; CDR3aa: ASSYRVGILNTEAF
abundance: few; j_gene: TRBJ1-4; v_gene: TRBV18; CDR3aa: ASSDPSTTNEKLF
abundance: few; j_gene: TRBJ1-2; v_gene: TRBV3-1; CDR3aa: ASSHGRGNYGYT
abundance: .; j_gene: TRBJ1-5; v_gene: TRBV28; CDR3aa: ASTWVTGAPQPQH
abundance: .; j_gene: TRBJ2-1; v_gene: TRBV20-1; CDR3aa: SAVTSGPYNEQF
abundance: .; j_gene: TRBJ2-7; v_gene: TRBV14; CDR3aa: ASSQISYEQY
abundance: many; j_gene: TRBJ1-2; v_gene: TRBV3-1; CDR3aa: ASSQAVGRGNYGYT
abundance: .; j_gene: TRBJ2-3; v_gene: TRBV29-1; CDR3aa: SVRLAADTQY
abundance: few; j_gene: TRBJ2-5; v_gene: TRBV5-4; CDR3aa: ASSGDPYQETQY
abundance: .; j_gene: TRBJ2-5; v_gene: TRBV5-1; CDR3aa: ASSLEGETQY
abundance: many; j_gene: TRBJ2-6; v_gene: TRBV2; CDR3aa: ASSEKGRDGANVLT
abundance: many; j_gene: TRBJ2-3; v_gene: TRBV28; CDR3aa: ASNSFGTDTQY
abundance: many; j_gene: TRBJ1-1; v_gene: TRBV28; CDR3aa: ASRSGTGGRAF
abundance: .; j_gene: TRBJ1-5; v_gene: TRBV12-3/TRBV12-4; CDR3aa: ASSWTGLNQPQH
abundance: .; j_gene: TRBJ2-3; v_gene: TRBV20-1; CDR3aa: SARLAGRDTQY
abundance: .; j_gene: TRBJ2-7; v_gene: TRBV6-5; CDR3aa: ASSYQTALSSYEQY
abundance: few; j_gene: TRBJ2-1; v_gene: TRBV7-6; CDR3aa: ASSPRDTGSYNEQF
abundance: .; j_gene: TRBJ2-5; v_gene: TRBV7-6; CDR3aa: ASEGTSLSATQY
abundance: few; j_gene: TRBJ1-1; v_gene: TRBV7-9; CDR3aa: ASSSGTGNYRLSEAF
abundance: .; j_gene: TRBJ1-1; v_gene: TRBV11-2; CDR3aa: ASSLVPDMNTEAF
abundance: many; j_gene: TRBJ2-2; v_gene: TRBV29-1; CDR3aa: SVLPGQGAIGELF
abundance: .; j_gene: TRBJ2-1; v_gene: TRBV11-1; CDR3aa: ASSSKRAGRNEQF
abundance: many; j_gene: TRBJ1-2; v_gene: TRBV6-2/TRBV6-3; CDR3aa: ASRTPWGASWDYGYT
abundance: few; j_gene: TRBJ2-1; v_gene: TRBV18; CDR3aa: ASSPEGSKQF
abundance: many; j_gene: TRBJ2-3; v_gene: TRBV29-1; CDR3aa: SVSGTGNTQY
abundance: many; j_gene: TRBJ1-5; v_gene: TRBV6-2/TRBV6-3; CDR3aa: ASSIREDSNQPQH
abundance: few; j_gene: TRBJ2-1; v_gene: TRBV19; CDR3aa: ASKRGQSNEQF
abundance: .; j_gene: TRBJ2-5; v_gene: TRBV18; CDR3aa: ASSPDMRETQY
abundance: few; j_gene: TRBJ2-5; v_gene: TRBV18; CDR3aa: ASSPDRGTQY
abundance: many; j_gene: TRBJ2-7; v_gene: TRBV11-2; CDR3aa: ASSLVGQGAYEQY
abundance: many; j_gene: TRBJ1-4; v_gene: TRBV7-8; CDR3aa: ASSSWTAQGEKLF
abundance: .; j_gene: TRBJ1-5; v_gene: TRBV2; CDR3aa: ASKSPTGSYDNQPQH